This record concerns one T cell receptor beta chain sequence. Its antigen is currently unknown. The CDR3 is 19 residues long. V shed 4 bases, J shed 1 base, and the junction held 16 bases outside the gene matches. Germline assignment: CDR1 LNHDA and CDR2 SQIVND (reference sequence). The PCR was carried out with 60 Vbeta primers and 13 Jbeta primers. Assay: immunoSEQ multiplex PCR; the TCRdb copy retains only in-frame clones and omits some. The sample carries about 240,000 clones, approximately 85% recorded once. These data come from a study of cytomegalovirus exposure and HLA in healthy donors. Whole-study findings and limits: High specificity and sensitivity for cytomegalovirus status were reported for the classifier. CMV serostatus alone was available as immune exposure information. Several of the most significant clusters appeared linked to common viral pathogens, based on a later analysis.

The chain carries TRBV19 and TRBJ2-5; 9 bases agree with TRBD2. Sequenced sample: PBMCs. This TCR was recovered from a girl aged 2-10 years in good health and CMV-seronegative. The CDR3 loop reads CASSRRGRGGSFFQETQYF. For the CDR3, the DNA is TGTGCCAGTAGTAGGCGGGGGCGGGGGGGATCCTTTTTCCAAGAGACCCAGTACTTC.